The 11 T cell receptor beta chains presented below share a single source sample, sequenced in a study of blood T cells in healthy people across ages. Together with a sample-barcoded 5' primer, a J-beta primer mix was included in a second PCR lasting about 6 to 12 cycles. TCRdb processed the 5' RACE reads anew with MiXCR; each CDR3 protein has one entry. The data show 600,000 to 650,000 distinct CDR3 sequences, roughly 58% seen once. Sequenced material: blood. These TCRs come from a man aged 55 to 70 in good health.

The V call is TRBV6-5, the J call TRBJ2-3; 8 bases are shared with TRBD2. Losses at the gene ends were 8 bases for V and 4 bases for J; bases not matched to a gene: 5. The CDR3 is 13 amino acids. From germline, CDR1 is MNHEY and CDR2 SVGAGI. CDR3 in amino acids: CASGRGAPDTQYF. CDR3 nucleotides: TGTGCCAGCGGGCGGGGGGCCCCAGATACGCAGTATTTT.

The CDR3 is CASRLTGTFSNQPQHF. The CDR3 nucleotides are TGTGCCAGCAGACTCACCGGGACGTTTAGCAATCAGCCCCAGCATTTT. This rearrangement joins TRBV12-3 or TRBV12-4 to TRBJ1-5; perhaps TRBD1 as D (5 bases). CDR3 length: 16 residues. Trimming took off 6 bases at V and 0 bases at J, with 15 bases between the two ends.

This clonotype has just a few counts. The chain carries TRBV6-6 and TRBJ2-7; 7 positions agree with TRBD1. V trimming: 5 bases; J trimming: 7 bases; junction bases outside the gene matches: 8. CDR1 and CDR2 from the germline V gene are MNHNY and SVGAGI (reference sequence). The CDR3 has 13 amino acids. This CDR3 reads CASSHRQGREQYF. CDR3 DNA: TGTGCCAGCAGTCACAGACAGGGTCGAGAGCAGTACTTC.

The J gene is TRBJ2-7, the V gene TRBV20-1, with 14 bases fitting TRBD2. CDR3 length: 14 residues. Per germline, CDR1 DFQATT and CDR2 SNEGSKA (reference sequence). V lost 4 bases to trimming and J lost 4 bases; unmatched junction nucleotides: 3. CDR3 coding DNA: TGCAGTGCTACGGGACTAGCGGGAGTTTACGAGCAGTACTTC. As protein: CSATGLAGVYEQYF.

The CDR3 loop reads CSAVTGTTTYEQYF. The CDR3 nucleotides read TGCAGCGCCGTCACCGGGACAACTACCTACGAGCAGTACTTC. This sequence joins TRBV29-1 and TRBJ2-7; possibly TRBD1 for D (6 bases). Between the trimmed V and J ends, which lost 7 bases and 2 bases, there was a span of 18 bases. The CDR3 has 14 residues. In germline, CDR1 is SQVTM, CDR2 ANQGSEA.

In its sample, this clonotype was seen a few times. This CDR3 reads CSAGQGRNTEAFF. The CDR3 DNA sequence: TGCAGCGCTGGACAGGGGAGGAACACTGAAGCTTTCTTT. V gene TRBV29-1 combines with J gene TRBJ1-1, with TRBD1 matching over 9 bases. CDR1 and CDR2 (germline): SQVTM, ANQGSEA. This CDR3 is built from 13 residues. V lost 7 bases to trimming and J lost 1 base; unmatched junction nucleotides: 4.

The rearrangement joins TRBV29-1 to TRBJ1-1; 8 positions match TRBD1. J lost 5 bases, V lost 7 bases, and 12 bases had no gene match. CDR3 length: 14 amino acids. Germline CDR1 is SQVTM and CDR2 is ANQGSEA. CDR3 protein: CSGRGRGRGTEAFF. For the CDR3, the DNA is TGCAGCGGCCGGGGCAGGGGGCGAGGGACTGAAGCTTTCTTT.

The genes are TRBV13 and TRBJ2-3; D possibly uses TRBD1 or TRBD2 (5 bases each). Germline assignment: CDR1 PRHDT and CDR2 FYEKMQ (reference sequence). Trimming stripped 5 bases from V and 0 bases from J, with 21 bases between. This CDR3 spans 18 amino acids. The CDR3, as DNA: TGTGCCAGCAGCCCAGTTGGTCCCGGGACGGTGAGCACAGATACGCAGTATTTT. Its translation: CASSPVGPGTVSTDTQYF.

This clonotype was seen just once. CDR3 nucleotide sequence: TGCGCCAGCAGCTTGGACCAGCGGGGGGCGTCAAAAGAGACCCAGTACTTC. Its translation is CASSLDQRGASKETQYF. The chain carries TRBV5-1 and TRBJ2-5; 9 positions match TRBD2. The CDR3 totals 17 residues. CDR1 and CDR2 from the germline V gene are SGHRS and YFSETQ. Trimming removed 0 bases from V and 3 bases from J; junction bases left unmatched: 9.

This clonotype has more than one count but fewer than ten. J is TRBJ2-7 and V is TRBV5-1; TRBD2 matches 9 bases. Germline loops: CDR1 SGHRS, CDR2 YFSETQ. This CDR3 is built from 15 residues. V shed 3 bases and J 1 base; nucleotides not matched to a gene: 5. DNA for the CDR3: TGCGCCAGCAGCTATGGGACTAGCACATCCTACGAGCAGTACTTC. Residues: CASSYGTSTSYEQYF. Full variable domain (outside the CDR3, taken from reference TRBV5-1 and TRBJ2-7): KAGVTQTPRYLIKTRGQQVTLSCSPISGHRSVSWYQQTPGQGLQFLFEYFSETQRNKGNFPGRFSGRQFSNSRSEMNVSTLELGDSALYLCASSYGTSTSYEQYFGPGTRLTVT.

The gene calls are TRBV20-1 and TRBJ1-4, with D possibly TRBD1 on 5 matching bases. Trimming stripped 4 bases from V and 4 bases from J, with 16 bases between. CDR3 length: 15 amino acids. Germline-derived CDR1 and CDR2 are DFQATT and SNEGSKA (reference sequence). CDR3: CSAIFTGGNNEKLFF. The DNA for the CDR3 is TGCAGTGCTATTTTTACGGGGGGAAATAATGAAAAACTGTTTTTT.